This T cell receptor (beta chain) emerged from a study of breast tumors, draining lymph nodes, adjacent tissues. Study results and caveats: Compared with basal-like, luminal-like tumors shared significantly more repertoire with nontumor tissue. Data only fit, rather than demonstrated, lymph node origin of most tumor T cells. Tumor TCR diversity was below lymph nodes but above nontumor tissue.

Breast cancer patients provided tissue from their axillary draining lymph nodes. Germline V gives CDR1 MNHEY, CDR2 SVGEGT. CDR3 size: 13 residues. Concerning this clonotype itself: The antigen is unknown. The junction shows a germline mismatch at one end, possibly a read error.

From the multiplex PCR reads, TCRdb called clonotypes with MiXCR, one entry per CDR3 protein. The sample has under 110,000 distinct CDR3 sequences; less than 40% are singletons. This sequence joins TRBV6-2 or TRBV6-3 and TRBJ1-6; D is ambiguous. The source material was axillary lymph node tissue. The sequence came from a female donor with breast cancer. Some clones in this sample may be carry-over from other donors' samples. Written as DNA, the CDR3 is TGTGCCAGCAGTCACTCGCCCTCCTCACCCCTCCACTTT. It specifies CASSHSPSSPLHF.